This is a list of T cell receptor beta chains from one sample in a study of spatial heterogeneity in lung cancer. TCRdb reprocessed the 5' RACE reads with MiXCR, giving one entry per CDR3 protein. The sample includes more than 95,000 distinct CDR3 sequences, 12% of them seen just once. The sequencing used PBMCs, collected at follow-up. The receptor source for this set is a male donor with early-stage non-small cell lung cancer. The CDR3 runs from the conserved cysteine through the conserved F or W. The order of the fields is CDR3 length, D gene, clone size, V gene, J gene, CDR3 protein, CDR3 DNA. The D gene is left open where the match is weak. Clone size is not always given. Where it is, it says once, few, many or a class for expanded clones.

length: 16
D: .
size: few
V: TRBV9
J: TRBJ2-2
CDR3: CASSRRPGKDTGELFF
DNA: TGTGCCAGCAGCCGTCGCCCTGGAAAGGACACCGGGGAGCTGTTTTTT

length: 14
D: .
size: .
V: TRBV3-1
J: TRBJ1-3
CDR3: CASSQNSGGNTIYF
DNA: TGTGCCAGCAGCCAAAACAGCGGCGGAAACACCATATATTTT

length: 12
D: .
size: .
V: TRBV24-1
J: TRBJ2-3
CDR3: CATSGMIDTQYF
DNA: TGTGCCACCAGTGGTATGATTGATACGCAGTATTTT

length: 14
D: TRBD1
size: many
V: TRBV28
J: TRBJ2-7
CDR3: CASSSTGTGAPQYF
DNA: TGTGCCAGCAGTTCCACCGGGACAGGGGCCCCCCAGTACTTC

length: 15
D: .
size: .
V: TRBV7-6
J: TRBJ2-7
CDR3: CASSLTADTSYEQYF
DNA: TGTGCCAGCAGCTTAACGGCGGACACTTCCTACGAGCAGTACTTC

length: 13
D: TRBD2
size: many
V: TRBV7-3
J: TRBJ2-1
CDR3: CASSFSGDNEQFF
DNA: TGTGCCAGCAGCTTTAGCGGGGACAATGAGCAGTTCTTC

length: 15
D: TRBD2
size: .
V: TRBV9
J: TRBJ2-7
CDR3: CASSVLAGGPYEQYF
DNA: TGTGCCAGCAGCGTGCTAGCGGGGGGGCCATACGAGCAGTACTTC

length: 14
D: TRBD1
size: many
V: TRBV10-3
J: TRBJ1-5
CDR3: CAISNRGALQPQHF
DNA: TGTGCCATCAGTAACAGGGGAGCTCTTCAGCCCCAGCATTTT

length: 14
D: .
size: .
V: TRBV12-3/TRBV12-4
J: TRBJ1-5
CDR3: CASSRQESNQPQHF
DNA: TGTGCCAGCAGTCGACAGGAGAGCAATCAGCCCCAGCATTTT

length: 19
D: TRBD1
size: many
V: TRBV13
J: TRBJ2-3
CDR3: CASSSGKLGTGRATDTQYF
DNA: TGTGCCAGCAGCTCAGGGAAATTGGGGACAGGCCGCGCCACAGATACGCAGTATTTT

length: 14
D: TRBD2
size: many
V: TRBV20-1
J: TRBJ2-2
CDR3: CSATLAGGTGELFF
DNA: TGCAGTGCCACTCTAGCGGGGGGCACCGGGGAGCTGTTTTTT

length: 14
D: .
size: .
V: TRBV10-3
J: TRBJ1-4
CDR3: CAIRSGGAGEKLFF
DNA: TGTGCCATCAGGAGCGGGGGCGCAGGTGAAAAACTGTTTTTT

length: 12
D: TRBD1
size: many
V: TRBV7-3
J: TRBJ2-1
CDR3: CASSFPGGEQFF
DNA: TGTGCCAGCAGCTTCCCAGGGGGTGAGCAGTTCTTC

length: 14
D: .
size: few
V: TRBV4-3
J: TRBJ2-1
CDR3: CASGVAGDYNEQFF
DNA: TGCGCCAGCGGCGTGGCAGGGGACTACAATGAGCAGTTCTTC

length: 14
D: .
size: .
V: TRBV11-2
J: TRBJ2-3
CDR3: CASSLQRVTDTQYF
DNA: TGTGCCAGCAGCCTACAGAGAGTAACAGATACGCAGTATTTT

length: 14
D: .
size: .
V: TRBV5-6
J: TRBJ2-5
CDR3: CASSWDGRQETQYF
DNA: TGTGCCAGCAGCTGGGACGGACGTCAAGAGACCCAGTACTTC

length: 17
D: TRBD2
size: few
V: TRBV24-1
J: TRBJ2-5
CDR3: CATSDKGLAGIQETQYF
DNA: TGTGCCACCAGTGATAAGGGACTAGCGGGGATTCAAGAGACCCAGTACTTC

length: 16
D: .
size: .
V: TRBV18
J: TRBJ1-5
CDR3: CASSPQAGGGDQPQHF
DNA: TGTGCCAGCTCACCACAGGCAGGCGGTGGGGATCAGCCCCAGCATTTT

length: 11
D: .
size: few
V: TRBV3-1
J: TRBJ2-7
CDR3: CASMGSHEQYF
DNA: TGTGCCAGCATGGGGTCCCACGAGCAGTACTTC

length: 12
D: TRBD2
size: many
V: TRBV12-3/TRBV12-4
J: TRBJ2-7
CDR3: CASSSPGEGQYF
DNA: TGTGCCAGCAGTTCCCCCGGGGAGGGGCAGTACTTC

length: 16
D: .
size: .
V: TRBV7-3
J: TRBJ2-3
CDR3: CASSLTGGEGTDTQYF
DNA: TGTGCCAGCAGCTTGACTGGGGGCGAGGGCACAGATACGCAGTATTTT

length: 15
D: TRBD2
size: few
V: TRBV28
J: TRBJ2-3
CDR3: CASSPSGARTDTQYF
DNA: TGTGCCAGCAGTCCTAGCGGGGCCCGCACAGATACGCAGTATTTT

length: 15
D: TRBD1
size: .
V: TRBV10-3
J: TRBJ2-7
CDR3: CAISPSGTETYEQYF
DNA: TGTGCCATCAGTCCATCGGGGACAGAGACCTACGAGCAGTACTTC

length: 14
D: .
size: few
V: TRBV25-1
J: TRBJ1-4
CDR3: CASSEVATNEKLFF
DNA: TGTGCCAGCAGTGAGGTTGCAACTAATGAAAAACTGTTTTTT

length: 14
D: .
size: .
V: TRBV7-2
J: TRBJ2-5
CDR3: CASTRGPAQETQYF
DNA: TGTGCCAGCACCCGAGGCCCGGCCCAAGAGACCCAGTACTTC

length: 14
D: .
size: few
V: TRBV2
J: TRBJ1-5
CDR3: CASSGGNRNQPQHF
DNA: TGTGCCAGCAGTGGGGGGAACAGGAATCAGCCCCAGCATTTT

length: 14
D: .
size: few
V: TRBV11-2
J: TRBJ1-2
CDR3: CASSVDPWGYGYTF
DNA: TGTGCCAGCAGCGTCGACCCTTGGGGCTATGGCTACACCTTC

length: 15
D: TRBD1
size: .
V: TRBV28
J: TRBJ1-6
CDR3: CASSSGGASQSPLPF
DNA: TGTGCCAGCAGTTCAGGGGGCGCATCCCAATCACCCCTCCCCTTT

length: 14
D: .
size: few
V: TRBV27
J: TRBJ2-5
CDR3: CASSLSFGPGTQYF
DNA: TGTGCCAGCAGTTTATCCTTCGGGCCCGGCACCCAGTACTTC

length: 15
D: .
size: many
V: TRBV19
J: TRBJ2-3
CDR3: CASRPTPGGTDTQYF
DNA: TGTGCCAGTAGACCGACCCCCGGCGGCACAGATACGCAGTATTTT

length: 11
D: .
size: many
V: TRBV29-1
J: TRBJ2-5
CDR3: CSVRVQETQYF
DNA: TGCAGCGTACGGGTTCAAGAGACCCAGTACTTC

length: 15
D: TRBD1
size: many
V: TRBV29-1
J: TRBJ2-4
CDR3: CSARQGAGAKNIQYF
DNA: TGCAGCGCTAGACAGGGGGCCGGAGCCAAAAACATTCAGTACTTC

length: 14
D: TRBD1
size: many
V: TRBV9
J: TRBJ2-1
CDR3: CASSAWGTGDEQFF
DNA: TGTGCCAGCAGCGCATGGGGGACAGGGGATGAGCAGTTCTTC

length: 13
D: .
size: .
V: TRBV6-1
J: TRBJ1-2
CDR3: CASRGVGNYGYTF
DNA: TGTGCCAGCAGAGGGGTAGGGAACTATGGCTACACCTTC

length: 12
D: .
size: .
V: TRBV20-1
J: TRBJ2-1
CDR3: CSARLATNEQFF
DNA: TGCAGTGCTAGACTAGCAACCAATGAGCAGTTCTTC

length: 16
D: TRBD2
size: .
V: TRBV5-1
J: TRBJ2-7
CDR3: CASSSEGLALRHEQYF
DNA: TGCGCCAGCAGCTCAGAGGGACTAGCGTTGCGACACGAGCAGTACTTC

length: 18
D: TRBD1
size: .
V: TRBV11-3
J: TRBJ2-1
CDR3: CASSLDRATGVTYNEQFF
DNA: TGTGCCAGCAGCTTAGATCGGGCGACAGGGGTAACCTACAATGAGCAGTTCTTC

length: 14
D: .
size: many
V: TRBV28
J: TRBJ2-1
CDR3: CASSLRDLHNEQFF
DNA: TGTGCCAGCAGTCTCCGGGACCTACACAATGAGCAGTTCTTC

length: 13
D: .
size: few
V: TRBV3-1
J: TRBJ1-6
CDR3: CASVPAGGSPLHF
DNA: TGTGCCAGCGTCCCGGCAGGAGGGTCACCCCTCCACTTT

length: 14
D: .
size: .
V: TRBV27
J: TRBJ2-7
CDR3: CASGNGAGIHEQYF
DNA: TGTGCCAGCGGAAATGGGGCAGGCATCCACGAGCAGTACTTC

length: 14
D: TRBD1
size: many
V: TRBV20-1
J: TRBJ1-6
CDR3: CSARTGADNSPLHF
DNA: TGCAGTGCTAGAACAGGGGCGGATAATTCACCCCTCCACTTT